This T cell receptor (beta chain) comes out of a study of blood T cell repertoires in COVID-19. In the study overall: Sites in the United States, Italy and Spain provided acute and convalescent COVID-19 samples. T cells, B-cell-depleted T cells, or PBMCs provided the cDNA or gDNA that served as material.

Here immunoSEQ multiplex PCR was the method, and the copy in TCRdb shows in-frame clones only, minus some. The sample gives under 250,000 clones, around nine tenths of which show up once; 0.65% to 0.85% is in the top ten. CDR3 length: 19 amino acids. V lost 1 base, J lost 2 bases, and 12 bases stayed unmatched. The germline CDR1 and CDR2 sequences are SGHVS and FNYEAQ. V is TRBV7-6 and J is TRBJ2-3; 10 bases are a match to TRBD2. What was sequenced was peripheral blood. The TCR comes from a middle-aged man with acute or convalescent COVID-19. The CDR3 loop reads CASSLEFTSGARDTDTQYF. CDR3 sequence (DNA): TGTGCCAGCAGCTTAGAGTTCACTAGCGGGGCACGGGACACAGATACGCAGTATTTT.